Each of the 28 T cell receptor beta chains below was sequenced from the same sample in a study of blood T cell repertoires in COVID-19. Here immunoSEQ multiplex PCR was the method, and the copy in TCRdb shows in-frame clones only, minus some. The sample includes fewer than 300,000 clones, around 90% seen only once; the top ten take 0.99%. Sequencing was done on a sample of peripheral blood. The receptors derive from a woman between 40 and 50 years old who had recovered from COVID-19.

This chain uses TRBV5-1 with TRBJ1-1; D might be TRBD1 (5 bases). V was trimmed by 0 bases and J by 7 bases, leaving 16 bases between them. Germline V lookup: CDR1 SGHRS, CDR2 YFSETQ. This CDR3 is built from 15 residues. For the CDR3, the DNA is TGCGCCAGCAGCTTGGATGTCCTGGGGCCGGTTGAAGCTTTCTTT. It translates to CASSLDVLGPVEAFF.

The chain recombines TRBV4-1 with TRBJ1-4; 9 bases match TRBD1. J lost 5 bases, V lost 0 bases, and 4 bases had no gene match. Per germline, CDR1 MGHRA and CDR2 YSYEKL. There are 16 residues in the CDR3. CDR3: CASSQEGGTGNEKLFF. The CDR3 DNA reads TGCGCCAGCAGCCAAGAGGGTGGGACAGGGAATGAAAAACTGTTTTTT.

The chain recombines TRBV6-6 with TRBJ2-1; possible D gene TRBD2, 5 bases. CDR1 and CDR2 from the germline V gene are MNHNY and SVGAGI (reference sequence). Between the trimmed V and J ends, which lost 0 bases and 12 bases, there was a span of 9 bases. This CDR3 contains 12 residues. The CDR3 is CASSYSGDAQFF. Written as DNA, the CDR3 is TGTGCCAGCAGTTACTCCGGGGATGCGCAGTTCTTC.

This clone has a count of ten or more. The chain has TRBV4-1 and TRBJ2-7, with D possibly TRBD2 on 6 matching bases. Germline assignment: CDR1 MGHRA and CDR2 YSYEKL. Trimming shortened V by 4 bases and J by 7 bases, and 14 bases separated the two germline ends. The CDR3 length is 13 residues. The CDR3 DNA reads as TGCGCCAGCAGCCGCGGGGTCGGCTCTGAGCAGTACTTC. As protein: CASSRGVGSEQYF.

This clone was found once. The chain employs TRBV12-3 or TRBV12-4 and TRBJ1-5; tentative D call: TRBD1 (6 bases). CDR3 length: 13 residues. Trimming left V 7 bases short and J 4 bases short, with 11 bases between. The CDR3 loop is CASNRQANQPQHF. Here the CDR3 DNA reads TGTGCCAGCAACAGACAGGCTAATCAGCCCCAGCATTTT.

CDR3 coding DNA: TGTGCCAGCAGCCCTACCGGGACAGGGAATCAAAAACTGTTTTTT. Translating gives CASSPTGTGNQKLFF. The chain joins TRBV7-2 to TRBJ1-4; TRBD1 matches 9 bases. The CDR3 length is 15 residues. The germline gives CDR1 SGHTA, CDR2 FQGNSA. After removal of 5 bases from V and 9 bases from J, the junction contained 10 bases not matched to a gene.

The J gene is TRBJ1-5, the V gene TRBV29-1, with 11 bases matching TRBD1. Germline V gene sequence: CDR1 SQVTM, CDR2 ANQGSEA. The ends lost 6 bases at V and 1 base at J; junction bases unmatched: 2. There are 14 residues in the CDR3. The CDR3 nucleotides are TGCAGCGTCGGGACAGGGGGGAGCAATCAGCCCCAGCATTTT. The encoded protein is CSVGTGGSNQPQHF.

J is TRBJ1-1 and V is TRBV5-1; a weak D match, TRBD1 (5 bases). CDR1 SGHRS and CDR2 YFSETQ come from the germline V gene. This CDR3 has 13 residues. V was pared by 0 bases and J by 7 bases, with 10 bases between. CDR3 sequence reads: CASSLVQGHEAFF. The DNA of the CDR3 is TGCGCCAGCAGCTTGGTTCAGGGCCATGAAGCTTTCTTT.

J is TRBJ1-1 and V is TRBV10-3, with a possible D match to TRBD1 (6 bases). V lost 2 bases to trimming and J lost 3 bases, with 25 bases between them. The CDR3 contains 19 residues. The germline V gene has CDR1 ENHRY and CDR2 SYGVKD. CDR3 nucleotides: TGTGCCATCAGTGAGGGCCGGGGGGGCGCCAGACCCTTTCACACTGAAGCTTTCTTT. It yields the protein CAISEGRGGARPFHTEAFF.

CDR3 coding DNA: TGTGCCAGCAGCCCGAGGGGGGACAGGCGCTCTGGAAACACCATATATTTT. This translates into CASSPRGDRRSGNTIYF. This chain links TRBV9 with TRBJ1-3, with 8 bases that match TRBD1. Germline-derived CDR1 and CDR2 are SGDLS and YYNGEE. V lost 4 bases, J lost 0 bases, and 9 bases stayed unmatched. CDR3 length: 17 amino acids.

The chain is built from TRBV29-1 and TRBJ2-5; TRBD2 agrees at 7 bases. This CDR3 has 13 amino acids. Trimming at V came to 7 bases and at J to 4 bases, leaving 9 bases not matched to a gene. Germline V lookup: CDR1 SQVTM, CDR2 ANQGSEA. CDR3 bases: TGCAGCGGTCTGGCGGGAGCTGCAGAGACCCAGTACTTC. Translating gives CSGLAGAAETQYF.

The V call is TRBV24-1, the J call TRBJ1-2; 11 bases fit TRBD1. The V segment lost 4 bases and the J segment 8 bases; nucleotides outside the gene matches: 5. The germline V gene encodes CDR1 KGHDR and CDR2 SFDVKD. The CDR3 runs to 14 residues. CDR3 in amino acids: CATSDPGQGVGYTF. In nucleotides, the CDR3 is TGTGCCACCAGTGACCCGGGACAGGGGGTAGGCTACACCTTC.

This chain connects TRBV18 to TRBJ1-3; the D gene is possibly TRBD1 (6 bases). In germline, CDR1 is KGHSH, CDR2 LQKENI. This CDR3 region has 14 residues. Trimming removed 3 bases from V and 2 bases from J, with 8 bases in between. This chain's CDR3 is CASSPRGTGNTIYF. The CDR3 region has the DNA TGTGCCAGCTCACCCAGGGGCACTGGAAACACCATATATTTT. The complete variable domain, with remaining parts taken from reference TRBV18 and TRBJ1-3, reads NAGVMQNPRHLVRRRGQEARLRCSPMKGHSHVYWYRQLPEEGLKFMVYLQKENIIDESGMPKERFSAEFPKEGPSILRIQQVVRGDSAAYFCASSPRGTGNTIYFGEGSWLTVV.

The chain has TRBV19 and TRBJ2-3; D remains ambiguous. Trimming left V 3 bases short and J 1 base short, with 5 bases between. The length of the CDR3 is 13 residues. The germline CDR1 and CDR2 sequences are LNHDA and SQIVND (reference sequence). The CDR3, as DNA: TGTGCCAGTAGTATTCAGGGCACAGATACGCAGTATTTT. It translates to CASSIQGTDTQYF.

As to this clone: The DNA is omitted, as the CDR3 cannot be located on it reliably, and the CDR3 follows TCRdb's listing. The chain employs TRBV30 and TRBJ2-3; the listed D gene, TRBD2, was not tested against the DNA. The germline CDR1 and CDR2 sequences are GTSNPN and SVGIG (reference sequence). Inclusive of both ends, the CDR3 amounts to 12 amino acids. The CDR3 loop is CAWSVGEGSTAF.

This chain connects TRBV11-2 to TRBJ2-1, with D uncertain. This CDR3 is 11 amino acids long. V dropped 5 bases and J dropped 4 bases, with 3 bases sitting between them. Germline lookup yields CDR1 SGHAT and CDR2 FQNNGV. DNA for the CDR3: TGTGCCAGCAGCCATTACAATGAGCAGTTCTTC. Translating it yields CASSHYNEQFF.

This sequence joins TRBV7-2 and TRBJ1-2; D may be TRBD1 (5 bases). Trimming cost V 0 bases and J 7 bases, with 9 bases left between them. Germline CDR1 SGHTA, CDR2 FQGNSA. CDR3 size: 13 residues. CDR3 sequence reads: CASSLAGVRGYTF. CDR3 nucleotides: TGTGCCAGCAGCTTAGCAGGGGTTCGTGGCTACACCTTC.

CDR3 nucleotide sequence: TGTGCCAGCAGTGGACAGGGGGAAGACAATGAGCAGTTCTTC. It yields the protein CASSGQGEDNEQFF. The chain joins TRBV2 to TRBJ2-1; TRBD1 aligns across 9 bases. The CDR3 loop spans 14 amino acids. The germline CDR1 and CDR2 sequences are SNHLY and FYNNEI. The junction had 3 bases not matched to a gene; V was cut back by 4 bases and J by 5 bases. The full variable domain, completed using reference TRBV2 and TRBJ2-1, is EPEVTQTPSHQVTQMGQEVILRCVPISNHLYFYWYRQILGQKVEFLVSFYNNEISEKSEIFDDQFSVERPDGSNFTLKIRSTKLEDSAMYFCASSGQGEDNEQFFGPGTRLTVL.

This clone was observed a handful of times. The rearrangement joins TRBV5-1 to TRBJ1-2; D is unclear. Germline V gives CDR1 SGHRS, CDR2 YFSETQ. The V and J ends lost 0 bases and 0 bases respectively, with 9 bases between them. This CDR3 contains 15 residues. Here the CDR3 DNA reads TGCGCCAGCAGCTTGGGGCCAACTACTAACTATGGCTACACCTTC. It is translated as CASSLGPTTNYGYTF. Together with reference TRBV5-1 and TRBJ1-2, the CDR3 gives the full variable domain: KAGVTQTPRYLIKTRGQQVTLSCSPISGHRSVSWYQQTPGQGLQFLFEYFSETQRNKGNFPGRFSGRQFSNSRSEMNVSTLELGDSALYLCASSLGPTTNYGYTFGSGTRLTVV.

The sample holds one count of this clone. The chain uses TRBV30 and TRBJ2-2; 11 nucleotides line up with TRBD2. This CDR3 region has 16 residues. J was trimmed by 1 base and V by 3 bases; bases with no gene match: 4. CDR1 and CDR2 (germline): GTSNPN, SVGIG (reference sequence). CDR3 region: CAWRATSGRNTGELFF. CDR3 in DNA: TGTGCCTGGAGGGCCACTAGCGGGAGGAACACCGGGGAGCTGTTTTTT.

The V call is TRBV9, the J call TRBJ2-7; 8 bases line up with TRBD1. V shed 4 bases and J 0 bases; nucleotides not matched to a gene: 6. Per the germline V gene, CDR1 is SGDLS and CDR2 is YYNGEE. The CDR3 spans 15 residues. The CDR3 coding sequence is TGTGCCAGCAGCATAGGACAGGGACCCTCCTACGAGCAGTACTTC. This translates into CASSIGQGPSYEQYF.

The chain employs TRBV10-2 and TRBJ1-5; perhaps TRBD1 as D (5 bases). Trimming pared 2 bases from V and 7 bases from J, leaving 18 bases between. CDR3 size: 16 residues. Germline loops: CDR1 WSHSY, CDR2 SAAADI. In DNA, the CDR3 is TGCGCCAGCAGTGAGCCCCGCACAGGTGGCGGCCAGCCCCAGCATTTT. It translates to CASSEPRTGGGQPQHF.

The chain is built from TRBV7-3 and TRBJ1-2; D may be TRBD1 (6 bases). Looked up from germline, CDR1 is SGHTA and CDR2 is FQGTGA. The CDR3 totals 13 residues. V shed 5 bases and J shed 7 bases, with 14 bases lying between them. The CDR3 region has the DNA TGTGCCAGCAGCCAAAAGGGGGATACTGGCTACACCTTC. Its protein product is CASSQKGDTGYTF.

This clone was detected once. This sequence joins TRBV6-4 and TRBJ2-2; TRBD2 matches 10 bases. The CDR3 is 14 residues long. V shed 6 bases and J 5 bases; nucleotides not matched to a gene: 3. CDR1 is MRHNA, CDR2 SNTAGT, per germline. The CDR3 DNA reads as TGTGCCAGCAGCAGCGGGGGGGGTACCGGGGAGCTGTTTTTT. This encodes CASSSGGGTGELFF.

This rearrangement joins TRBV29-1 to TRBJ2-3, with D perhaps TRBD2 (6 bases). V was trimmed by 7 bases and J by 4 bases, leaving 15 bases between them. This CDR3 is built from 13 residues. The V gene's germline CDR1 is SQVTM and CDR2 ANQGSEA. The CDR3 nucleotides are TGCAGCGCAGACATAGCGGATGCAGATACGCAGTATTTT. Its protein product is CSADIADADTQYF.

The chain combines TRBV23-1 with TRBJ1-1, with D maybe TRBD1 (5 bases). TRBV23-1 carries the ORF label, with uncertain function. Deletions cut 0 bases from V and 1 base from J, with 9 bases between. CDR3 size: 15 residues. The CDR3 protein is CASSQSWGPNTEAFF. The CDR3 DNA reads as TGCGCCAGCAGTCAATCGTGGGGCCCGAACACTGAAGCTTTCTTT.

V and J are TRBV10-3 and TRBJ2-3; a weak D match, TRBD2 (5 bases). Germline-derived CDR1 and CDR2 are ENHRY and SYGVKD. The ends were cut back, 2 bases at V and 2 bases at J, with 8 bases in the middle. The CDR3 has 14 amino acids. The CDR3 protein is CAISEQRITDTQYF. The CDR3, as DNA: TGTGCCATCAGTGAGCAGCGGATCACAGATACGCAGTATTTT.

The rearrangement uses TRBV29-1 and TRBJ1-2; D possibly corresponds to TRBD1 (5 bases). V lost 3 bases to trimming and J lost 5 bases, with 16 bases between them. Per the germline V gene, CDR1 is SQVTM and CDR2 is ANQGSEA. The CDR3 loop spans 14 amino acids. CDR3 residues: CSVEGGAASYGYTF. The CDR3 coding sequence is TGCAGCGTTGAGGGTGGGGCAGCGTCTTATGGCTACACCTTC.